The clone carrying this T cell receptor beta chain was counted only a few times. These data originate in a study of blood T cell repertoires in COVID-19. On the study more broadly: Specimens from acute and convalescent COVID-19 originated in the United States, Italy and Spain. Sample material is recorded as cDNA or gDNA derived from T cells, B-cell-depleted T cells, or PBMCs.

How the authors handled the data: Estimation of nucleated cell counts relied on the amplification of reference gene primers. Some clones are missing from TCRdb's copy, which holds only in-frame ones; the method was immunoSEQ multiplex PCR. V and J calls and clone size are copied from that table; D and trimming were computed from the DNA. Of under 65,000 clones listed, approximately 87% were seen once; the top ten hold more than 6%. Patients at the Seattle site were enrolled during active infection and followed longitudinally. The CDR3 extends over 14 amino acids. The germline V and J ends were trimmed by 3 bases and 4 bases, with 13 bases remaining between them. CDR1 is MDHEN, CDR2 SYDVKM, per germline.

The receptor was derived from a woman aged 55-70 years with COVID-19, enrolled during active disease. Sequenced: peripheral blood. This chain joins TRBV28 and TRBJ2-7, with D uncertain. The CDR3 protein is CASSFFQQKYEQYF. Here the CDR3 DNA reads TGTGCCAGCAGTTTTTTCCAACAAAAATACGAGCAGTACTTC.